A selection of T cell receptor beta chains follows, all from one sample in a study of early T cells in non-severe SARS-CoV-2 infection. From the 5' RACE reads, TCRdb called clonotypes with MiXCR, one entry per CDR3 protein. The data contain approximately 35,000 distinct CDR3 sequences, over 4.5% of them singletons. The sequenced sample consisted of whole blood. Source of these receptors: an adult who was a healthcare worker with PCR-confirmed SARS-CoV-2 infection or an uninfected control (not recorded which). Each CDR3 is given with its conserved first and last residue. A D gene is named only where the DNA matches it firmly. Size is omitted from some rows. Given values are once, few, many or a class for expanded clones.

CDR3	DNA	size	D	V	J
CASSLDFGSQETQYF	TGCGCCAGCAGCTTGGATTTCGGCAGCCAAGAGACCCAGTACTTC	many	NA	TRBV5-1	TRBJ2-5
CATSRTSSGEQYF	TGTGCCACCAGCAGGACTTCCTCGGGCGAGCAGTACTTC	NA	NA	TRBV15	TRBJ2-7
CASSQFPRARTYEQYF	TGCGCCAGCAGCCAATTTCCTCGGGCGCGAACTTACGAGCAGTACTTC	few	NA	TRBV4-1	TRBJ2-7
CASSPDRNQPQHF	TGTGCCAGCAGTCCAGACAGAAATCAGCCCCAGCATTTT	NA	NA	TRBV6-2/TRBV6-3	TRBJ1-5
CASYTYDRGNQPQHF	TGTGCCAGCTACACGTACGACAGGGGGAATCAGCCCCAGCATTTT	many	TRBD1	TRBV6-1	TRBJ1-5
CASSFTPQGQGNEKLFF	TGTGCCAGCAGTTTCACTCCTCAAGGACAGGGAAATGAAAAACTGTTTTTT	many	TRBD1	TRBV27	TRBJ1-4
CSAMMGDPSGANVLTF	TGCAGTGCTATGATGGGGGATCCCTCTGGGGCCAACGTCCTGACTTTC	many	NA	TRBV20-1	TRBJ2-6
CASSQDRGGFGEKLFF	TGCGCCAGCAGCCAAGATAGAGGAGGCTTCGGGGAAAAACTGTTTTTT	many	NA	TRBV4-1	TRBJ1-4
CASRRGRSSYNEQFF	TGTGCCAGCAGGAGGGGCCGAAGCTCCTACAATGAGCAGTTCTTC	NA	NA	TRBV6-1	TRBJ2-1
CASSLDPDTTEGYTF	TGTGCCAGCAGCTTAGATCCCGACACCACGGAGGGCTACACCTTC	many	NA	TRBV7-8	TRBJ1-2
CSAIPQGTFKNIQYF	TGCAGTGCAATACCACAGGGGACCTTCAAAAACATTCAGTACTTC	many	TRBD1	TRBV20-1	TRBJ2-4
CASSYRRAQETQYF	TGTGCCAGCAGTTACCGCCGTGCCCAAGAGACCCAGTACTTC	many	NA	TRBV6-2/TRBV6-3	TRBJ2-5
CSVGEPGELFF	TGCAGCGTCGGGGAACCCGGGGAGCTGTTTTTT	NA	NA	TRBV29-1	TRBJ2-2
CASTGQGSGADTQYF	TGTGCCAGCACCGGACAGGGAAGCGGTGCAGATACGCAGTATTTT	many	TRBD1	TRBV28	TRBJ2-3
CASSDSTGGYNEQFF	TGTGCCAGCAGTGACTCGACAGGGGGCTACAATGAGCAGTTCTTC	many	TRBD1	TRBV6-4	TRBJ2-1
CASSESVGTEAFF	TGCGCCAGCAGTGAGTCGGTGGGCACTGAAGCTTTCTTT	few	NA	TRBV10-2	TRBJ1-1
CASSQGIKTSGVDEQFF	TGCGCCAGCAGCCAAGGTATTAAGACTAGCGGGGTCGATGAGCAGTTCTTC	NA	TRBD2	TRBV4-3	TRBJ2-1
CASSLSDSTGSYNEQFF	TGTGCCAGCAGCCTCTCCGATTCGACTGGCTCCTACAATGAGCAGTTCTTC	few	NA	TRBV3-1	TRBJ2-1
CASSPLAAETQYF	TGTGCCAGCTCACCACTGGCCGCAGAGACCCAGTACTTC	many	NA	TRBV18	TRBJ2-5
CASSMERGENSPLHF	TGTGCCAGCTCGATGGAGCGGGGAGAGAATTCACCCCTCCACTTT	many	NA	TRBV18	TRBJ1-6
CASSSKRGGYNEQFF	TGTGCCAGCAGTTCCAAGCGGGGGGGATACAATGAGCAGTTCTTC	many	TRBD2	TRBV28	TRBJ2-1
CASSLGGLRHEQFF	TGTGCCAGCAGCTTGGGGGGGTTACGCCATGAGCAGTTCTTC	many	TRBD2	TRBV7-9	TRBJ2-1
CASSQGTGDEAFF	TGCGCCAGCAGCCAAGGGACAGGGGATGAAGCTTTCTTT	many	TRBD1	TRBV4-3	TRBJ1-1
CASSFKMVGEQFF	TGTGCCAGCAGCTTTAAGATGGTGGGTGAGCAGTTCTTC	many	NA	TRBV7-9	TRBJ2-1
CASSQDRGNYGYTF	TGTGCCAGCAGCCAGGACAGGGGTAACTATGGCTACACCTTC	NA	TRBD1	TRBV6-1	TRBJ1-2
CASSLGGVNEKLFF	TGCGCCAGCAGCTTGGGGGGAGTTAATGAAAAACTGTTTTTT	many	NA	TRBV5-1	TRBJ1-4
CASSPQFRGDGNQPQHF	TGTGCCAGCAGTCCCCAATTCAGAGGGGACGGCAATCAGCCCCAGCATTTT	many	NA	TRBV27	TRBJ1-5
CASSSRGGSLSYNEQFF	TGTGCCAGCAGCTCCCGTGGCGGGAGTCTTTCCTACAATGAGCAGTTCTTC	many	TRBD2	TRBV11-2	TRBJ2-1
CSERGGSYNEQFF	TGCAGCGAGCGGGGGGGCTCCTACAATGAGCAGTTCTTC	many	TRBD2	TRBV29-1	TRBJ2-1
CSAPQETGRRETQYF	TGCAGTGCCCCCCAGGAGACAGGGAGAAGAGAGACCCAGTACTTC	NA	TRBD1	TRBV20-1	TRBJ2-5
CASSFGDTQYF	TGCGCCAGCAGCTTTGGAGATACGCAGTATTTT	NA	NA	TRBV5-1	TRBJ2-3
CASSRTGTGVGAFF	TGTGCCAGCAGCCGCACCGGGACAGGCGTCGGAGCTTTCTTT	many	TRBD1	TRBV7-8	TRBJ1-1
CASSEAGTGGSWEKLFF	TGTGCCAGCAGTGAAGCTGGGACAGGGGGCAGCTGGGAAAAACTGTTTTTT	few	TRBD1	TRBV6-1	TRBJ1-4
CASSLMAAAIDTQYF	TGTGCCAGCAGCCTGATGGCTGCGGCGATAGATACGCAGTATTTT	many	NA	TRBV7-9	TRBJ2-3
CASSLRGLHGYTF	TGTGCCAGCAGCTTGAGAGGGTTACATGGCTACACCTTC	many	NA	TRBV5-5	TRBJ1-2
CAWSVGGLAEAFF	TGTGCCTGGAGTGTAGGGGGGTTGGCTGAAGCTTTCTTT	many	NA	TRBV30	TRBJ1-1
CASNDRGGTEVFF	TGTGCCAGCAACGACAGGGGCGGAACTGAAGTTTTCTTT	many	TRBD1	TRBV6-6	TRBJ1-1
CASSQDHGDYGYTF	TGTGCCAGCAGCCAAGATCACGGAGACTATGGCTACACCTTC	many	NA	TRBV3-1	TRBJ1-2
CASRRGEVRGNTIYF	TGTGCCAGCAGAAGGGGGGAGGTACGTGGAAACACCATATATTTT	many	NA	TRBV6-5	TRBJ1-3
CASSYAGTRYTF	TGTGCCAGCAGTTACGCCGGGACCCGCTACACCTTC	many	NA	TRBV6-5	TRBJ1-2
CASSARGRGQAEAFF	TGTGCCAGCAGTGCCCGGGGGAGGGGGCAGGCTGAAGCTTTCTTT	NA	TRBD1	TRBV27	TRBJ1-1
CASSQGRDIQNIQYF	TGTGCCAGCAGCCAAGGCCGGGACATTCAAAACATTCAGTACTTC	many	NA	TRBV4-2	TRBJ2-4